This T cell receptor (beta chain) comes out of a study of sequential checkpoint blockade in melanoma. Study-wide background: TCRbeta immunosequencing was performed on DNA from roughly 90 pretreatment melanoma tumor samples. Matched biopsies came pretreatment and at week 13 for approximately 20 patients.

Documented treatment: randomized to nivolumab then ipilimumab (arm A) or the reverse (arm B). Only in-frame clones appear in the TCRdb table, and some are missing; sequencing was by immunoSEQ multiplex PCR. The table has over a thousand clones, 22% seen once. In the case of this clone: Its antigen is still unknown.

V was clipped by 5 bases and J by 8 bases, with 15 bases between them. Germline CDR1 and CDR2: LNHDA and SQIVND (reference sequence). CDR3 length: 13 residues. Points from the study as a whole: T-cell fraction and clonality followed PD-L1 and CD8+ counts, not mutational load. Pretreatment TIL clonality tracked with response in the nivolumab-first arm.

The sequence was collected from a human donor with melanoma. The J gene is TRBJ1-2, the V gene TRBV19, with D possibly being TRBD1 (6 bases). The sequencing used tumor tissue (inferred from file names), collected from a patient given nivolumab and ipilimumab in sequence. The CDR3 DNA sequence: TGTGCCAGTAGTGCACAGGGAGTAGAGGGCTACACCTTC. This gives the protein CASSAQGVEGYTF. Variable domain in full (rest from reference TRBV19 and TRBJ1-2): DGGITQSPKYLFRKEGQNVTLSCEQNLNHDAMYWYRQDPGQGLRLIYYSQIVNDFQKGDIAEGYSVSREKKESFPLTVTSAQKNPTAFYLCASSAQGVEGYTFGSGTRLTVV.